The rows below give T cell receptor beta chains drawn from one sample of a study of T-cell reconstitution after alpha-beta-depleted transplantation in children. TCRdb re-called the PCR reads through MiXCR, storing one row per CDR3 protein. The sample contains approximately 630,000 distinct CDR3 sequences, 13% of which appear only once. The source was PBMCs, collected before TCRalphabeta/CD19-depleted stem cell transplant. These receptors came from a girl aged 2-10 years with congenital amegakaryocytic thrombocytopenia, due to receive a stem cell transplant. Both conserved end residues are part of each CDR3. A D gene is named only where the DNA matches it firmly. Size is omitted from some rows. Given values are once, few, many or a class for expanded clones.

TRBD2 | TRBJ2-1 | TRBV12-3/TRBV12-4 | few | TGTGCCAGCGTCGGGGGAGGGTACAATGAGCAGTTCTTC | CASVGGGYNEQFF
. | TRBJ1-2 | TRBV5-1 | few | TGCGCCAGCAGCTCGGCCGGGAACGGCTACACCTTC | CASSSAGNGYTF
. | TRBJ1-5 | TRBV7-7 | many | TGTGCCAGCGGGGCTCAGCCCCAGCATTTT | CASGAQPQHF
. | TRBJ1-1 | TRBV7-8 | few | TGTGCCAGCAGCTTAGCATTCCCCGGCTACGCTGAAGCTTTCTTT | CASSLAFPGYAEAFF
TRBD2 | TRBJ2-7 | TRBV7-8 | many | TGTGCCAGCAGCTCTCATCCGGGAGGGGGTTCCTACGAGCAGTACTTC | CASSSHPGGGSYEQYF
TRBD2 | TRBJ2-1 | TRBV5-1 | many | TGCGCCAGCAGCTCCGGACAAGGGCTAGCGGCTGAGCAGTTCTTC | CASSSGQGLAAEQFF
. | TRBJ1-5 | TRBV19 | . | TGTGCCAGTAGTTCGCAACAGGGACGGCGACAGCCCCAGCATTTT | CASSSQQGRRQPQHF
. | TRBJ2-3 | TRBV5-1 | many | TGCGCCAGCAGCTTTCCAATCCAGGTGGGGGAAGAAGATACGCAGTATTTT | CASSFPIQVGEEDTQYF
. | TRBJ2-2 | TRBV12-3/TRBV12-4 | many | TGTGCCAGCAGTTTCGTCGGTTCTGCCGGGGAGCTGTTTTTT | CASSFVGSAGELFF
TRBD2 | TRBJ2-4 | TRBV5-6 | few | TGTGCCAGCAGCTTGGTTCTAGCGGGAGGGCCCAAAAACATTCAGTACTTC | CASSLVLAGGPKNIQYF
. | TRBJ1-2 | TRBV5-1 | few | TGCGCCAGCAGCTTAGACGGAGTCTCGGTCTATGGCTACACCTTC | CASSLDGVSVYGYTF
. | TRBJ2-7 | TRBV3-1 | few | TGTGCCAGCAGCCTGCTAGGGTCGGGGGAGCAGTACTTC | CASSLLGSGEQYF
TRBD1 | TRBJ2-3 | TRBV29-1 | few | TGCAGCGTCTCGATCGGGACAGGGCTGACAGATACGCAGTATTTT | CSVSIGTGLTDTQYF
. | TRBJ2-1 | TRBV20-1 | many | TGCAGTGCTAATAATAGTCCCGATGAGCAGTTCTTC | CSANNSPDEQFF
TRBD1 | TRBJ1-1 | TRBV6-1 | many | TGTGCCAGCAGGAGAGCGGGACAGGGGTTTTTCGGTGAAGCTTTCTTT | CASRRAGQGFFGEAFF
TRBD2 | TRBJ2-3 | TRBV5-1 | many | TGCGCCAGCAGCCTCTTAACTAGCGAAAATACAGATACGCAGTATTTT | CASSLLTSENTDTQYF
. | TRBJ2-3 | TRBV20-1 | many | TGCAGTGCTAGTTTTTCGAAGCAAAGCACAGATACGCAGTATTTT | CSASFSKQSTDTQYF
TRBD1 | TRBJ1-6 | TRBV5-5 | many | TGTGCCAGCAGTTTTGACCGGACAGGGCGGTCACCCCTCCACTTT | CASSFDRTGRSPLHF
TRBD2 | TRBJ2-2 | TRBV7-9 | . | TGTGCCAGCACCGGGACTAGAGGCACCGGGGAGCTGTTTTTT | CASTGTRGTGELFF
. | TRBJ2-2 | TRBV29-1 | many | TGCAGCGCTCGGACAGAGAACACCGGGGAGCTGTTTTTT | CSARTENTGELFF
. | TRBJ1-1 | TRBV20-1 | many | TGCAGTGCTAGAGACGGGTGGGAAACTGAAGCTTTCTTT | CSARDGWETEAFF
. | TRBJ2-1 | TRBV19 | . | TGTGCCAGTAGTCAGAGTAGCGGTATCTACAATGAGCAGTTCTTC | CASSQSSGIYNEQFF
TRBD1 | TRBJ2-1 | TRBV29-1 | few | TGCAGCGTTGGTAGGGGGACAGGGGTGAGTAATGAGCAGTTCTTC | CSVGRGTGVSNEQFF
TRBD1 | TRBJ1-1 | TRBV6-5 | many | TGTGCCAGCAGTTACTCCGGGGCAGGGGGGATAGAGATGTATGAAGCTTTCTTT | CASSYSGAGGIEMYEAFF
TRBD2 | TRBJ2-4 | TRBV2 | . | TGTGCCAGCAGTAGGAATGGACTAGCCGTGCGCATTCAGTACTTC | CASSRNGLAVRIQYF
TRBD2 | TRBJ2-7 | TRBV27 | many | TGTGCCACCCAGCCGGGGGGTAGGTCCTACGAGCAGTACTTC | CATQPGGRSYEQYF
. | TRBJ1-5 | TRBV28 | few | TGTGCCAGCAGTTCTAGAGGTCAGCCCCAGCATTTT | CASSSRGQPQHF
TRBD2 | TRBJ2-7 | TRBV12-3/TRBV12-4 | few | TGTGCCAGCTGTTGGGGCTGGGGTGCTAGCGGGAGATACGAGCAGTACTTC | CASCWGWGASGRYEQYF
. | TRBJ2-3 | TRBV7-9 | . | TGTGCCAGCACGAACGCATTAGGGGCGGTTGGAGATACGCAGTATTTT | CASTNALGAVGDTQYF
. | TRBJ1-5 | TRBV20-1 | many | TGCAGTGCCGAGGGGGGCATCAGCAATCAGCCCCAGCATTTT | CSAEGGISNQPQHF
TRBD2 | TRBJ2-1 | TRBV29-1 | few | TGCAGCGTTGCCTTAGCGGGGCAATACAATGAGCAGTTCTTC | CSVALAGQYNEQFF
. | TRBJ2-6 | TRBV6-2/TRBV6-3 | . | TGTGCCAGCAGTTACGGTCCCGTCGGGGCCAACGTCCTGACTTTC | CASSYGPVGANVLTF
TRBD2 | TRBJ2-5 | TRBV6-2/TRBV6-3 | . | TGTGCCAGCAGTTATGTCGAGCGGGAACATCTTCAAGAGACCCAGTACTTC | CASSYVEREHLQETQYF
TRBD1 | TRBJ2-3 | TRBV28 | . | TGTGCCAGCAGCCACGGGACAGGGAACACAGATACGCAGTATTTT | CASSHGTGNTDTQYF
. | TRBJ2-7 | TRBV27 | . | TGTGCCAGCAGTTCCCTCGGGACGCCCCGCGCCGAGCAGTACTTC | CASSSLGTPRAEQYF
. | TRBJ2-1 | TRBV12-3/TRBV12-4 | many | TGTGCCAGCGGAGAAAGGACCGGGGCGTTCTTC | CASGERTGAFF
. | TRBJ1-1 | TRBV5-1 | . | TGCGCCAGCAGCTGGACCTCTTCCACGGTGAACACTGAAGCTTTCTTT | CASSWTSSTVNTEAFF
TRBD1 | TRBJ1-2 | TRBV12-3/TRBV12-4 | few | TGTGCCAGCAGTTTTCAGGGGGCGGTTAGGTATGGCTACACCTTC | CASSFQGAVRYGYTF
TRBD1 | TRBJ2-2 | TRBV15 | many | TGTGCCACCAGCCACAGGGGTGTGTACACCGGGGAGCTGTTTTTT | CATSHRGVYTGELFF
TRBD1 | TRBJ2-5 | TRBV20-1 | many | TGCAGTGTAATGACCCCTCGGACAGGGGGGAAAGAGACCCAGTACTTC | CSVMTPRTGGKETQYF
. | TRBJ2-3 | TRBV5-1 | . | TGCGCCAGCAGCTTTCGGGGCTCCACCACAGATACGCAGTATTTT | CASSFRGSTTDTQYF
. | TRBJ2-3 | TRBV29-1 | many | TGCAGCCTATCGACAGATACGCAGTATTTT | CSLSTDTQYF
. | TRBJ1-5 | TRBV20-1 | many | TGCAGTGCTGGTCGCCCAATCAACAATCAGCCCCAGCATTTT | CSAGRPINNQPQHF
TRBD2 | TRBJ2-1 | TRBV20-1 | many | TGCAGTGCTTTCTTAGCGGGCGGCTCCTACAATGAGCAGTTCTTC | CSAFLAGGSYNEQFF
. | TRBJ2-2 | TRBV7-2 | many | TGTGCCAGCAGCTTAGGTCGCGCCATATTGGGGGAGCTGTTTTTT | CASSLGRAILGELFF
. | TRBJ1-1 | TRBV6-4 | . | TGTGCCAGCAGCGAAACAGCTCACACTGAAGCTTTCTTT | CASSETAHTEAFF
. | TRBJ2-2 | TRBV10-3 | many | TGTGCCATCAGTGAGTACACAGCGAACACCGGGGAGCTGTTTTTT | CAISEYTANTGELFF
. | TRBJ2-3 | TRBV15 | many | TGTGCCACCCGGAGTCCCCGCACAGATACGCAGTATTTT | CATRSPRTDTQYF
. | TRBJ1-4 | TRBV7-9 | few | TGTGCCAGCAGCTTAAGTAATGAAAAACTGTTTTTT | CASSLSNEKLFF
. | TRBJ1-1 | TRBV5-5 | few | TGTGCCAGCAGCTTGGAGGGGATGGACACTGAAGCTTTCTTT | CASSLEGMDTEAFF
TRBD2 | TRBJ2-7 | TRBV12-3/TRBV12-4 | few | TGTGCCAGCAGGAGGGGAGGGGTTACCTACGAGCAGTACTTC | CASRRGGVTYEQYF
. | TRBJ2-7 | TRBV10-3 | few | TGTGCCATCAAGGGGGGGGAGGGGTCCTACGAGCAGTACTTC | CAIKGGEGSYEQYF
. | TRBJ2-2 | TRBV20-1 | few | TGCAGTGCTAACCAGGGGGGGGGCGGGGAGCTGTTTTTT | CSANQGGGGELFF
TRBD1 | TRBJ1-3 | TRBV4-1 | . | TGCGCCAGCAGCCAACCGGGACAGGGGGCAAGAAACACCATATATTTT | CASSQPGQGARNTIYF
. | TRBJ1-4 | TRBV7-2 | many | TGTGCCAGCAGCTTAATACGTGGGGAAAAACTGTTTTTT | CASSLIRGEKLFF
. | TRBJ2-1 | TRBV29-1 | many | TGCAGCGTTGAAGCACGAACTATCAACAATGAGCAGTTCTTC | CSVEARTINNEQFF
. | TRBJ2-5 | TRBV7-9 | many | TGTGCCAGCAGCTTCACTAGGGGGGAAGAGACCCAGTACTTC | CASSFTRGEETQYF
. | TRBJ2-1 | TRBV10-3 | few | TGTGCCATCAGTTTTCGGTACAATGAGCAGTTCTTC | CAISFRYNEQFF